This T cell receptor beta chain came from a study of post-analysis software for immune sequencing data (dated by TCRdb to between 2014 and 2017). For context, the study as a whole: The recorded disease courses included relapsing-remitting, secondary progressive and progressive-relapsing multiple sclerosis, and some patients had no subtype annotation. The patient repertoires were compared against some twelve previously published healthy control repertoires obtained from donors aged about 6 to 26 years. A subset of samples was prepared in parallel using single-end sample barcoding, then pooled and co-amplified after Illumina adapter ligation. The paper's findings and limits, for the study overall: Roughly 5 TRBV segments, including TRBV5-6, TRBV5-1 and TRBV20-1, were significantly more frequent in patients than controls. The multiple sclerosis patient group was slightly younger than the control group. Direct clustering with F measure revealed strong co-clustering of samples prepared in the same batch, which led to a batch-effect correction. Multiple sclerosis patients had significantly lower normalized Chao1 diversity than controls, a result that suggests substantial peripheral T-cell clonal expansion.

Comment on this clonotype: Its cognate antigen has yet to be identified. No base quality values were provided; no much bigger clone lies one nucleotide off.

To demonstrate the VDJtools post-analysis software, TCR beta repertoires were profiled from the peripheral blood of about a dozen young patients with multiple sclerosis. The multiple sclerosis patients were children and adolescents between roughly 6 and 17 years of age. Receptor amplification or capture employed PCR. Sequencing took place on an Illumina HiSeq 2500. To reduce PCR and sequencing biases, unique molecular identifiers were incorporated into the TCR beta cDNA libraries. Roughly 500,000 cDNA molecules were obtained per 1 to 10 million input T cells, so each molecule approximated one T cell. The same protocol used for the earlier healthy control dataset was applied to prepare and sequence the patient libraries. Samples belonging to the same batch were prepared together, multiplexed and sequenced on a shared HiSeq lane. Per the original workflow: MIGEC handled the raw barcoded reads, throwing out single-read molecular identifier groups before consensus assembly and CDR3 extraction. Clonotype tables were post-analysed with VDJtools, normalizing diversity by down-sampling all datasets to the smallest sample size. In repertoire overlap clustering, CDR3 amino acid sequences, but not nucleotide sequences, were matched to correct batch-related cross-sample contamination. In TCRdb, the public reads were trimmed at Q25 with fastp and aligned with MiXCR, with productive beta chains retained. Rows merge per CDR3 protein into single entries with the most common DNA and genes. The V and J calls follow TCRdb's processing rather than the paper's. Within this sample are hundreds of thousands of distinct CDR3 sequences, with approximately 57% of them counted one time only. The ten largest account for 4.6% of the sample.

Reading from cysteine to phenylalanine, the CDR3 counts 17 amino acids. The entry retains the CDR3 DNA only, 51 bases that are in frame from base 1. Looking up the germline V gene yields CDR1 SGHRS and CDR2 YFSETQ. For this chain, trimming is 0 bases at the V end and 2 bases at the J end, and the number of junction bases without a gene match is 3. The V and J segments used are TRBV5-1 and TRBJ2-6, and TRBD1 aligns with 9 junction nucleotides. This TCR came from a girl aged 5-17 years with multiple sclerosis. The material sequenced was blood. The DNA is TGCGCCAGCAGCTTGGCGGGACAGGGAGCTGGGGCCAACGTCCTGACTTTC. It codes for CASSLAGQGAGANVLTF. The full variable domain, completed from the reference TRBV5-1 and TRBJ2-6 proteins outside the CDR3, reads KAGVTQTPRYLIKTRGQQVTLSCSPISGHRSVSWYQQTPGQGLQFLFEYFSETQRNKGNFPGRFSGRQFSNSRSEMNVSTLELGDSALYLCASSLAGQGAGANVLTFGAGSRLTVL.